The clone carrying this TCR beta chain appeared a few times. CDR1 SGHAT and CDR2 FQNNGV come from the germline V gene. V was trimmed by 6 bases and J by 6 bases, leaving 10 bases between them. There are 12 residues in the CDR3. Preparation of the TCRbeta library involved a method that used unique molecular identifiers. TCRdb re-derived calls from the PCR reads in MiXCR, one entry per CDR3 protein. The data show a few hundred thousand distinct CDR3 sequences, 23% seen once. This sample stems from a study of T-cell reconstitution after alpha-beta-depleted transplantation in children. The chain has TRBV11-2 and TRBJ2-3; D gene uncertain. This specimen consisted of PBMCs, mostly from graft donor cells, obtained 180 days after TCRalphabeta/CD19-depleted stem cell transplant. The origin of this receptor is a male patient younger than 18 who had a stem cell transplant for acute lymphoblastic leukemia, so the T cells may come from the graft donor. Here the CDR3 reads CASRVVYDTQYF. The CDR3 bases are TGTGCCAGCAGGGTTGTGTACGATACGCAGTATTTT.